The 26 T cell receptor beta chains below were found in one sample sequenced in a study of cytomegalovirus exposure and HLA in healthy donors. The PCR was carried out with 60 Vbeta primers and 13 Jbeta primers. Method: immunoSEQ multiplex PCR; TCRdb's copy keeps in-frame clones and lacks some. The sample lists 70,000 to 90,000 clones; 60% to 75% were seen once. Sequencing used PBMCs. Source of these receptors: a man in his forties or fifties in good health and CMV-seropositive.

The chain is built from TRBV5-1 and TRBJ2-4, with 11 bases lining up with TRBD2. The junction had 4 bases not matched to a gene; V was cut back by 5 bases and J by 3 bases. Germline loops: CDR1 SGHRS, CDR2 YFSETQ. The CDR3 sequence is 15 residues long. The CDR3 spells CASSLAGGLKNIQYF. The CDR3 DNA is TGCGCCAGCAGTCTAGCGGGGGGTCTCAAAAACATTCAGTACTTC. Full variable domain (rest looked up from reference TRBV5-1 and TRBJ2-4): KAGVTQTPRYLIKTRGQQVTLSCSPISGHRSVSWYQQTPGQGLQFLFEYFSETQRNKGNFPGRFSGRQFSNSRSEMNVSTLELGDSALYLCASSLAGGLKNIQYFGAGTRLSVL.

This clone was picked up one time. The V call is TRBV9, the J call TRBJ1-2, with 9 bases identical to TRBD1. The CDR3 length is 15 residues. Germline V gene sequence: CDR1 SGDLS, CDR2 YYNGEE. With V trimmed by 0 bases and J by 7 bases, 7 bases remained unmatched. The CDR3 DNA reads TGTGCCAGCAGCGTAGAGACAGGGGGGGAAGGTGGCTACACCTTC. It yields the protein CASSVETGGEGGYTF.

This chain connects TRBV27 to TRBJ2-1, with D possibly matching TRBD2 (5 bases). The CDR3 totals 16 residues. V gave up 6 bases and J gave up 3 bases, with 18 bases separating them. Germline CDR1 is MNHEY and CDR2 is SMNVEV (reference sequence). CDR3 DNA: TGTGCCAGCAGACCCAGCGCGGGTACATACTACAATGAGCAGTTCTTC. Amino acid sequence: CASRPSAGTYYNEQFF.

The chain combines TRBV28 with TRBJ2-2; TRBD1 is a possible D gene (6 bases). This CDR3 region has 15 residues. Deletions cut 6 bases from V and 3 bases from J, with 14 bases between. Germline CDR1 MDHEN, CDR2 SYDVKM. The CDR3 reads CASSSTGRDTGELFF. The CDR3 region has the DNA TGTGCCAGCAGCTCGACAGGCAGGGACACCGGGGAGCTGTTTTTT.

For the CDR3, the DNA is TGTGCCAGCATTCGGGACAGCAGCCAAGAGACCCAGTACTTC. Its protein is CASIRDSSQETQYF. The V call is TRBV7-6, the J call TRBJ2-5; 7 bases map to TRBD1. The germline gives CDR1 SGHVS, CDR2 FNYEAQ. V lost 7 bases and J lost 1; bases outside the gene matches: 6. The CDR3 is made up of 14 amino acids.

The chain couples TRBV4-2 to TRBJ2-2, with 9 bases identical to TRBD2. After removal of 3 bases from V and 6 bases from J, the junction contained 11 bases not matched to a gene. The CDR3 spans 17 residues. CDR1 and CDR2 (germline): LGHNA, YNFKEQ. The CDR3 bases are TGTGCCAGCAGCCAGGTCGTCGTGCGGGGGGGCCCCGGGGAGCTGTTTTTT. It encodes CASSQVVVRGGPGELFF.

The chain is built from TRBV19 and TRBJ2-3; 8 bases match TRBD1. The CDR3 is 14 amino acids. Germline V gene sequence: CDR1 LNHDA, CDR2 SQIVND (reference sequence). V trimming: 5 bases; J trimming: 1 base; junction bases outside the gene matches: 2. The chain's CDR3 is CASSPGQGTDTQYF. The DNA for the CDR3 is TGTGCCAGTAGTCCGGGACAGGGCACAGATACGCAGTATTTT.

The V call is TRBV7-9, the J call TRBJ2-1, with 8 bases matching TRBD1. In germline, CDR1 is SEHNR, CDR2 FQNEAQ (reference sequence). The CDR3 runs to 15 residues. V was pared by 5 bases and J by 4 bases, with 7 bases of the junction left unmatched. In DNA, the CDR3 is TGTGCCAGCAGCCCCGGACAGGGAACGTACAATGAGCAGTTCTTC. This sequence encodes CASSPGQGTYNEQFF. Full variable domain (outside the CDR3, taken from reference TRBV7-9 and TRBJ2-1): DTGVSQNPRHKITKRGQNVTFRCDPISEHNRLYWYRQTLGQGPEFLTYFQNEAQLEKSRLLSDRFSAERPKGSFSTLEIQRTEQGDSAMYLCASSPGQGTYNEQFFGPGTRLTVL.

The chain recombines TRBV28 with TRBJ2-4; D is unresolved. V lost 4 bases and J 0 bases, leaving 10 bases between the germline ends. This CDR3 comprises 15 residues. Germline assignment: CDR1 MDHEN and CDR2 SYDVKM. The CDR3 sequence: CASSSIDKAKNIQYF. DNA for the CDR3: TGTGCCAGCAGTTCAATAGACAAAGCCAAAAACATTCAGTACTTC. Together with reference TRBV28 and TRBJ2-4, the CDR3 gives the full variable domain: DVKVTQSSRYLVKRTGEKVFLECVQDMDHENMFWYRQDPGLGLRLIYFSYDVKMKEKGDIPEGYSVSREKKERFSLILESASTNQTSMYLCASSSIDKAKNIQYFGAGTRLSVL.

The V call is TRBV4-3, the J call TRBJ2-7, with a possible D match to TRBD1 (8 bases). V was pared by 0 bases and J by 7 bases, with 22 bases between. Germline CDR1 reads LGHNA; CDR2 reads YSLEER. The CDR3 covers 17 residues. CDR3 DNA: TGCGCCAGCAGCCAAGAGGGGGGGACAGGTCAAGCGTGGGAGCAGTACTTC. This sequence encodes CASSQEGGTGQAWEQYF.

This sequence joins TRBV11-3 and TRBJ2-7, with TRBD1 matching 7 bases. J lost 1 base, V lost 4 bases, and 4 bases had no gene match. In germline, CDR1 is SGHNT, CDR2 YENEEA. There are 14 residues in the CDR3. CDR3 amino acids: CASSSPRGSYEQYF. CDR3 DNA: TGTGCCAGCAGCTCCCCCAGGGGGTCCTACGAGCAGTACTTC. The complete variable domain, with remaining parts taken from reference TRBV11-3 and TRBJ2-7, reads EAGVVQSPRYKIIEKKQPVAFWCNPISGHNTLYWYLQNLGQGPELLIRYENEEAVDDSQLPKDRFSAERLKGVDSTLKIQPAELGDSAVYLCASSSPRGSYEQYFGPGTRLTVT.

V gene TRBV28 combines with J gene TRBJ1-3; no reliable D call. The V and J ends lost 5 bases and 0 bases respectively, with 8 bases between them. This CDR3 has 14 residues. Germline assignment: CDR1 MDHEN and CDR2 SYDVKM. The CDR3 DNA follows: TGTGCCAGCAGTGCCTACAGCTCTGGAAACACCATATATTTT. Encoded protein: CASSAYSSGNTIYF.

The V gene is TRBV7-3, the J gene TRBJ1-1; maybe TRBD1 (6 bases). There are 13 residues in the CDR3. Germline V gene lookup returns CDR1 SGHTA and CDR2 FQGTGA. Trimming removed 3 bases at V and 7 bases at J, with 12 bases between. As DNA, the CDR3 is TGTGCCAGCAGCTTGTTTGTGGACAGTGAAGCTTTCTTT. Translation: CASSLFVDSEAFF. The full variable domain, in which reference TRBV7-3 and TRBJ1-1 provide the parts outside the CDR3, is GAGVSQTPSNKVTEKGKYVELRCDPISGHTALYWYRQSLGQGPEFLIYFQGTGAADDSGLPNDRFFAVRPEGSVSTLKIQRTERGDSAVYLCASSLFVDSEAFFGQGTRLTVV.

A word on this clone: The same CDR3 is also encoded by other DNA sequences in this sample. The V gene is TRBV5-4, the J gene TRBJ1-1; D remains unclear. Deletions cut 4 bases from V and 4 bases from J, with 11 bases between. Germline values: CDR1 SGHNT, CDR2 YYREEE (reference sequence). The CDR3 covers 13 residues. DNA for the CDR3: TGTGCCAGCAGCCCTCCTCTGCGCACTGAAGCTTTCTTT. Encoded protein: CASSPPLRTEAFF. The full variable domain, rest sourced from reference TRBV5-4 and TRBJ1-1, is ETGVTQSPTHLIKTRGQQVTLRCSSQSGHNTVSWYQQALGQGPQFIFQYYREEENGRGNFPPRFSGLQFPNYSSELNVNALELDDSALYLCASSPPLRTEAFFGQGTRLTVV.

The V and J genes are TRBV7-9 and TRBJ1-2, with TRBD1 as a possible D gene (6 bases). There are 15 residues in the CDR3. Germline V gene data show CDR1 as SEHNR and CDR2 as FQNEAQ (reference sequence). The V and J ends lost 4 bases and 0 bases respectively, with 12 bases between them. In DNA, the CDR3 is TGTGCCAGCAGCTGGACAGACGTAACTAACTATGGCTACACCTTC. Translation: CASSWTDVTNYGYTF.

The J gene is TRBJ2-1, the V gene TRBV4-1; D may be TRBD2 (6 bases). The CDR3 sequence is 16 residues long. The ends were cut back, 1 base at V and 4 bases at J, with 14 bases in the middle. Per the germline V gene, CDR1 is MGHRA and CDR2 is YSYEKL. The CDR3 loop reads CASSQVRGSGYNEQFF. The CDR3 bases are TGCGCCAGCAGCCAAGTTAGGGGTAGCGGATACAATGAGCAGTTCTTC.

This rearrangement joins TRBV28 to TRBJ2-3; 8 nucleotides match TRBD2. From germline, CDR1 is MDHEN and CDR2 SYDVKM. This CDR3 spans 15 amino acids. V was pared by 4 bases and J by 5 bases, with 8 bases of the junction left unmatched. For the CDR3, the DNA is TGTGCCAGCAGTTCTCCGGGACTAGGGGAAGATACGCAGTATTTT. Amino acid sequence: CASSSPGLGEDTQYF.

The chain uses TRBV5-8 and TRBJ1-1; 9 bases fit TRBD1. V was pared by 2 bases and J by 8 bases, with 10 bases of the junction left unmatched. This CDR3 has 15 amino acids. The V gene's germline CDR1 is SGHTS and CDR2 YDEGEE. The CDR3 nucleotides read TGTGCCAGCAGCTTACAGGGGGCGGGCCTAAGAGAAGCTTTCTTT. Encoded protein: CASSLQGAGLREAFF.

CDR3 in amino acids: CSGGQRNYGYTF. The CDR3 DNA reads as TGCAGCGGAGGACAGAGGAACTATGGCTACACCTTC. J is TRBJ1-2 and V is TRBV29-1; TRBD1 is a possible D gene (6 bases). The CDR3 is 12 amino acids. Trimming left V 7 bases short and J 2 bases short, with 11 bases between. Germline V lookup: CDR1 SQVTM, CDR2 ANQGSEA.

This clone has a handful of counts. V usage is TRBV7-9 and J usage is TRBJ1-1; 12 nucleotides agree with TRBD1. The CDR3 is 15 amino acids. Germline trimming cut 2 bases from V and 4 bases from J; bases unmatched to any gene: 2. The V gene's germline CDR1 is SEHNR and CDR2 FQNEAQ (reference sequence). CDR3 residues: CASSLRDRGPTEAFF. In DNA form, the CDR3 reads TGTGCCAGCAGCTTAAGGGACAGGGGGCCCACTGAAGCTTTCTTT. The full variable domain, rest sourced from reference TRBV7-9 and TRBJ1-1, is DTGVSQNPRHKITKRGQNVTFRCDPISEHNRLYWYRQTLGQGPEFLTYFQNEAQLEKSRLLSDRFSAERPKGSFSTLEIQRTEQGDSAMYLCASSLRDRGPTEAFFGQGTRLTVV.

J is TRBJ2-3 and V is TRBV7-2; maybe TRBD2 (7 bases). In germline, CDR1 is SGHTA, CDR2 FQGNSA. This CDR3 is 15 amino acids long. V gave up 5 bases and J gave up 3 bases, with 15 bases separating them. For the CDR3, the DNA is TGTGCCAGCAGCAGTGGGGGGGGCCGGACAGATACGCAGTATTTT. The encoded protein is CASSSGGGRTDTQYF.

The chain employs TRBV28 and TRBJ1-3; 7 nucleotides agree with TRBD1. Germline trimming cut 3 bases from V and 0 bases from J; bases unmatched to any gene: 5. From germline, CDR1 is MDHEN and CDR2 SYDVKM. CDR3 length equals 16 residues. In nucleotides, the CDR3 is TGTGCCAGCAGTTTTTTTGCAGGGGGCTCTGGAAACACCATATATTTT. Its protein product is CASSFFAGGSGNTIYF.

This clone was recorded only once. The chain is built from TRBV7-2 and TRBJ2-7; perhaps TRBD2 as D (6 bases). CDR1 SGHTA and CDR2 FQGNSA come from the germline V gene. CDR3 length: 14 residues. Trimming shortened V by 5 bases and J by 4 bases, and 15 bases separated the two germline ends. The CDR3 sequence is CASSPGGSKYEQYF. The CDR3, as DNA: TGTGCCAGCAGCCCCGGGGGTTCCAAATACGAGCAGTACTTC.

The chain is built from TRBV20-1 and TRBJ2-7; the match to TRBD2 covers 10 bases. Germline values: CDR1 DFQATT, CDR2 SNEGSKA (reference sequence). V was pared by 7 bases and J by 7 bases, with 4 bases of the junction left unmatched. The length of the CDR3 is 11 residues. For the CDR3, the DNA is TGCAGTGGGAATAGCGGGGGGGAGCAGTACTTC. Translating it yields CSGNSGGEQYF.

This clone appeared a few times. The rearrangement uses TRBV7-2 and TRBJ2-3, with TRBD1 identical over 7 bases. Trimming at V came to 5 bases and at J to 1 base, leaving 9 bases not matched to a gene. CDR1 SGHTA and CDR2 FQGNSA come from the germline V gene. The CDR3 totals 16 residues. The CDR3 loop reads CASSPGRGRGTDTQYF. The CDR3 nucleotides are TGTGCCAGCAGCCCCGGTAGGGGGCGAGGCACAGATACGCAGTATTTT.

This clone is a singleton in its sample. The genes are TRBV6-5 and TRBJ2-7, with 7 bases identical to TRBD1. Trimming removed 6 bases from V and 3 bases from J; junction bases left unmatched: 11. This CDR3 has 15 residues. CDR1 and CDR2 (germline): MNHEY, SVGAGI. Here the CDR3 reads CASRKLRTGIYEQYF. The CDR3 nucleotides read TGTGCCAGCAGAAAATTGAGGACAGGAATCTACGAGCAGTACTTC.